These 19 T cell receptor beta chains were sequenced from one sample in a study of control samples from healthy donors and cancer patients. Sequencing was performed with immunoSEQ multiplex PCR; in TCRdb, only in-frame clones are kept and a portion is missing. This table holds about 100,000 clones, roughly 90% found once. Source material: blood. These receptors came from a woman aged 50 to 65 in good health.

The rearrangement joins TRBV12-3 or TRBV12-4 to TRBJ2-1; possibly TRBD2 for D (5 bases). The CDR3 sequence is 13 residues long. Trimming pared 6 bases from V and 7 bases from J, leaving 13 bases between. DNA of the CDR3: TGTGCCAGCAGGCCCCCGGGGAAGAATGAGCAGTTCTTC. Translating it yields CASRPPGKNEQFF.

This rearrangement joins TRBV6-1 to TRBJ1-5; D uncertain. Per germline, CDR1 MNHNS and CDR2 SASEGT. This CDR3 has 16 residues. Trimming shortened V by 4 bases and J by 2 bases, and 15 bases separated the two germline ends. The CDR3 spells CASSVSIPTGNQPQHF. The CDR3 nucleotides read TGTGCCAGCAGTGTATCAATTCCTACCGGCAATCAGCCCCAGCATTTT.

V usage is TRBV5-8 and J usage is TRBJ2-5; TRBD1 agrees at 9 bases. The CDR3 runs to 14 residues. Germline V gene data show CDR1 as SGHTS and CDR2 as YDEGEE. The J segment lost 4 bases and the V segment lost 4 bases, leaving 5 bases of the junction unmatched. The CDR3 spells CASSTGTGRETQYF. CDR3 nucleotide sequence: TGTGCCAGCAGCACCGGGACAGGGAGAGAGACCCAGTACTTC.

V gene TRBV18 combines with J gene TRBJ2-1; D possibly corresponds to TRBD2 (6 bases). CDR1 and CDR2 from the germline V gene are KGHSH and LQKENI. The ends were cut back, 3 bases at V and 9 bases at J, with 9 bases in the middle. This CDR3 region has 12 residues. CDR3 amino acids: CASSPEGGEQFF. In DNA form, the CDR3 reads TGTGCCAGCTCACCTGAGGGAGGTGAGCAGTTCTTC. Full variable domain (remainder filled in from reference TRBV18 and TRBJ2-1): NAGVMQNPRHLVRRRGQEARLRCSPMKGHSHVYWYRQLPEEGLKFMVYLQKENIIDESGMPKERFSAEFPKEGPSILRIQQVVRGDSAAYFCASSPEGGEQFFGPGTRLTVL.

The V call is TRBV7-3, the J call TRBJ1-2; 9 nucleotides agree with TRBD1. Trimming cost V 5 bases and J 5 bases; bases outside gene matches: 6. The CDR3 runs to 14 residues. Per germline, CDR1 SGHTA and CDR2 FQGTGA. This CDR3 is CASSPTGGIYGYTF. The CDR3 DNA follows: TGTGCCAGCAGCCCGACAGGGGGAATTTATGGCTACACCTTC. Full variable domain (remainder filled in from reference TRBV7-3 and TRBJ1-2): GAGVSQTPSNKVTEKGKYVELRCDPISGHTALYWYRQSLGQGPEFLIYFQGTGAADDSGLPNDRFFAVRPEGSVSTLKIQRTERGDSAVYLCASSPTGGIYGYTFGSGTRLTVV.

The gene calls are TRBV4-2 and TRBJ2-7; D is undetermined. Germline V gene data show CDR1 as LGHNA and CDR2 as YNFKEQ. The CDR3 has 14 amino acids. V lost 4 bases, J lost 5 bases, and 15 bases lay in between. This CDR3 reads CASSPETTADEQYF. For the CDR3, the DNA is TGTGCCAGCAGCCCAGAAACGACTGCGGACGAGCAGTACTTC.

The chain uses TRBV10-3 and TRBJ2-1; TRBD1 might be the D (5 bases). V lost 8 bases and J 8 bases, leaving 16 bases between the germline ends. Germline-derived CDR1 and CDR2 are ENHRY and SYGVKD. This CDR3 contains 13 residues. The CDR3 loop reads CAIRNPGLDEQFF. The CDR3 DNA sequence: TGTGCCATCCGGAACCCAGGGTTGGATGAGCAGTTCTTC.

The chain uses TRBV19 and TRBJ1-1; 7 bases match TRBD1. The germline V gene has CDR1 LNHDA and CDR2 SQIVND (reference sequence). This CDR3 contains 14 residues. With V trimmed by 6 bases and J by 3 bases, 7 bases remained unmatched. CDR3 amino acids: CASRPGGPHTEAFF. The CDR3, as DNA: TGTGCCAGTAGGCCAGGGGGGCCGCACACTGAAGCTTTCTTT.

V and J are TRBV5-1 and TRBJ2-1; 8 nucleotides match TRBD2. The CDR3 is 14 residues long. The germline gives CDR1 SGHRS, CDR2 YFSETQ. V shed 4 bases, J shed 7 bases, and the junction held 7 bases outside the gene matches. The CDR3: CASSLASGQNEQFF. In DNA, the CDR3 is TGCGCCAGCAGCCTAGCTAGCGGGCAGAATGAGCAGTTCTTC.

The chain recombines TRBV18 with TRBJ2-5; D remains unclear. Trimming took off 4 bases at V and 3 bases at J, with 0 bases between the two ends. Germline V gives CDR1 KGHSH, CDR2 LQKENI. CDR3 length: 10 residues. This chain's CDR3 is CASSQETQYF. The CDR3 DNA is TGTGCCAGCTCACAAGAGACCCAGTACTTC.

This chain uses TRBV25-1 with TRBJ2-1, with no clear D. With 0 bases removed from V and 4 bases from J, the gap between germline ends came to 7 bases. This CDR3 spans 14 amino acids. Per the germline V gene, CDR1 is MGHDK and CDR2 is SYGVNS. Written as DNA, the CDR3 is TGTGCCAGCAGTGAATATATGCGGTACAATGAGCAGTTCTTC. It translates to CASSEYMRYNEQFF.

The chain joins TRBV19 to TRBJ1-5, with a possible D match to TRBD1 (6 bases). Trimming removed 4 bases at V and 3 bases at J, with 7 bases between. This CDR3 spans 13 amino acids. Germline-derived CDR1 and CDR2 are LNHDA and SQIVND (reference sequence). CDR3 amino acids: CASSNRANQPQHF. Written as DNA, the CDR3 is TGTGCCAGTAGTAACAGGGCCAATCAGCCCCAGCATTTT.

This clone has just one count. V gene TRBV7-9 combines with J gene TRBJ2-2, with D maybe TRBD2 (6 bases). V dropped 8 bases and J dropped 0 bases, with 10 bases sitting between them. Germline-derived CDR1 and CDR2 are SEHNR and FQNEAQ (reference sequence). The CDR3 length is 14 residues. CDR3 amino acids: CASLGGANTGELFF. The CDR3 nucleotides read TGTGCCAGCCTGGGGGGTGCGAACACCGGGGAGCTGTTTTTT.

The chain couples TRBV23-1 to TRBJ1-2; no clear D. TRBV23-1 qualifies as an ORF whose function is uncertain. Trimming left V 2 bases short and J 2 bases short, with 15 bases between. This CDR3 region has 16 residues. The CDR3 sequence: CASSQGERPRNYGYTF. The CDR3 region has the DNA TGCGCCAGCAGTCAAGGGGAGAGACCGAGAAACTATGGCTACACCTTC.

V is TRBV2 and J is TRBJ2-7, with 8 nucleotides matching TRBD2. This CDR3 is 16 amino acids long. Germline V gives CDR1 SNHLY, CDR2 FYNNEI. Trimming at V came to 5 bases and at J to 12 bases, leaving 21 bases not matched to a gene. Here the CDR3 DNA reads TGTGCCAGCAGTTCCGGGGTTTTAGCGGGATTCCGACGGGCGTACGTC. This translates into CASSSGVLAGFRRAYV.

DNA of the CDR3: TGTGCCAGCAGTCCCCCGGACAGGTTCACAGATACGCAGTATTTT. It codes for CASSPPDRFTDTQYF. This chain joins TRBV28 and TRBJ2-3; 7 nucleotides agree with TRBD1. Germline loops: CDR1 MDHEN, CDR2 SYDVKM. V lost 5 bases to trimming and J lost 2 bases; unmatched junction nucleotides: 7. The CDR3 spans 15 residues.

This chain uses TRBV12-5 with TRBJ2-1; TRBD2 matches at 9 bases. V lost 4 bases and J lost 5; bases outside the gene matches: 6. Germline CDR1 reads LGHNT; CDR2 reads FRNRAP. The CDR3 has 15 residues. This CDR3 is CASGSRLAVNNEQFF. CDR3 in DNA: TGTGCTAGTGGTTCACGACTAGCGGTCAACAATGAGCAGTTCTTC. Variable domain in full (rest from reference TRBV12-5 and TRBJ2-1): DARVTQTPRHKVTEMGQEVTMRCQPILGHNTVFWYRQTMMQGLELLAYFRNRAPLDDSGMPKDRFSAEMPDATLATLKIQPSEPRDSAVYFCASGSRLAVNNEQFFGPGTRLTVL.

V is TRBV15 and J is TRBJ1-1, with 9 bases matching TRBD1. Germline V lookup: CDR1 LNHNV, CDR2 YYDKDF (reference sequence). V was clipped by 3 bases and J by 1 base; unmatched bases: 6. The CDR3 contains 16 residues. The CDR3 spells CATSRGTGRGNTEAFF. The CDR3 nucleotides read TGTGCCACCAGCAGGGGGACAGGGAGAGGGAACACTGAAGCTTTCTTT.

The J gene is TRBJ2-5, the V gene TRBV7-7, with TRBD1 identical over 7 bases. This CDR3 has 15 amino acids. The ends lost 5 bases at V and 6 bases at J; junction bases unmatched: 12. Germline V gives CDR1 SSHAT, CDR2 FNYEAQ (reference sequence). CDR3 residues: CASSLTVGTAQTQYF. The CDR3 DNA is TGTGCCAGCAGCCTGACCGTCGGGACAGCGCAGACCCAGTACTTC.